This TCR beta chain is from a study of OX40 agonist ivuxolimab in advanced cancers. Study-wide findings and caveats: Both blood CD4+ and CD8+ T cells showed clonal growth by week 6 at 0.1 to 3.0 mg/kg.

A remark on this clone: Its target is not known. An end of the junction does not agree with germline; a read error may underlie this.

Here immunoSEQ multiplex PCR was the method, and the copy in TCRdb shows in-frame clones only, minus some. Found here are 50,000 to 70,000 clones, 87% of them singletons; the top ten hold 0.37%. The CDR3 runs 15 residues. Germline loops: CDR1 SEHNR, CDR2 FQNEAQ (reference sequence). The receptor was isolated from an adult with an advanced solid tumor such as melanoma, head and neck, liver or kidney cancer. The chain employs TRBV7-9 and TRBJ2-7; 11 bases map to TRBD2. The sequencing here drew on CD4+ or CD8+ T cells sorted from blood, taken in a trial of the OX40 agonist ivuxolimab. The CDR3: CASSLAGGLHYEQYF. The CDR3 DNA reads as TGTGCCAGCAGCCTAGCGGGGGGCCTTCACTACGAGCAGTACTTC.